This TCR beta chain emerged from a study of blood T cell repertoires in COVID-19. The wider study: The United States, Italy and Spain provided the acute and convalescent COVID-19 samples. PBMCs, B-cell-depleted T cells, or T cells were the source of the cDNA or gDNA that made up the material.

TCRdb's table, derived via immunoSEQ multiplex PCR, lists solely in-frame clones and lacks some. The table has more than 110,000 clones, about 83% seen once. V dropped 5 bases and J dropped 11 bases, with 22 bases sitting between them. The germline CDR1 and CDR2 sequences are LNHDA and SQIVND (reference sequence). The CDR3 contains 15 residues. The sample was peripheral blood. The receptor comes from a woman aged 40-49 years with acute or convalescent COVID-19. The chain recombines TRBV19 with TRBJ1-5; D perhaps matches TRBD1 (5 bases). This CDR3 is CASSSWDSRGPSQHF. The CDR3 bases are TGTGCCAGTAGTTCCTGGGACTCTCGGGGACCGTCCCAGCATTTT.